This TCR beta chain was captured in a study of T cells in Graves' hyperthyroidism and ophthalmopathy. This clonotype was observed at least ten times. TCR beta CDR3 sequences were amplified from RNA transcripts. First-round RT-PCR with HTBI primers amplified the TCR CDR3 region. TCRdb passed the multiplex PCR reads through MiXCR, listing each CDR3 protein once. The sample lists 350,000 to 400,000 distinct CDR3 sequences; about 18% were seen once. Deletions cut 1 base from V and 4 bases from J, with 5 bases between. Germline V gene lookup returns CDR1 MNHNS and CDR2 SASEGT. This CDR3 contains 13 residues. Exclusion of patients followed from uncontrolled infection, other autoimmune disease, pregnancy or lactation. Each diagnosis drew on symptoms, thyroxine, TRAb, thyroid ultrasound and orbital computed tomography findings.

The chain recombines TRBV6-1 with TRBJ2-1; D uncertain. This TCR came from a young man with Graves' ophthalmopathy. Sequencing was carried out using blood. DNA of the CDR3: TGTGCCAGCAGTGAAGACGGATACAATGAGCAGTTCTTC. It yields the protein CASSEDGYNEQFF.